This T cell receptor (beta chain) appears in the sequencing data of a study of T cells in Graves' hyperthyroidism and ophthalmopathy. As for the study in general: Peripheral blood was taken when the disease was first diagnosed, before any treatment began.

A note on this clonotype: The antigen remains unidentified.

Recently diagnosed hyperthyroidism of less than 2 months' duration affected patients aged 18 to 65. General study results and limits: Ophthalmopathy prediction by the model preceded onset by a median approximately six months. Peripheral blood also featured most of the thyroid clonotypes expanded above 0.001.

Amplified TCR beta CDR3 regions came from RNA transcripts. First-round RT-PCR with HTBI primers amplified the TCR CDR3 region. TCRdb called the multiplex PCR reads again in MiXCR, with one record for every CDR3 protein. In the table there are a few hundred thousand distinct CDR3 sequences, about 13% of which are singletons. This TCR came from a woman aged 18-29 years with Graves' hyperthyroidism. Sequencing was carried out using blood.

CDR3 region: CAISSTDPWGSPLHF. The CDR3 DNA follows: TGTGCCATCAGCTCGACAGACCCTTGGGGTTCACCCCTCCACTTT. The chain has TRBV10-3 and TRBJ1-6; tentatively, D is TRBD1 (5 bases). The V end was cut by 6 bases, the J end by 9 bases, with 18 bases between. This CDR3 spans 15 amino acids. Germline V gives CDR1 ENHRY, CDR2 SYGVKD.